A selection of T cell receptor beta chains follows, all from one sample in a study of blood T cell repertoires in COVID-19. Data came from immunoSEQ multiplex PCR; TCRdb stores just in-frame clones and leaves some out. The sample contains about 88,000 clones, 85% to 90% of which appear only once. Sequenced input: peripheral blood. The receptors were sampled from a woman aged 65 to 85 with acute or convalescent COVID-19. The conserved cysteine and the conserved F or W are not part of the CDR3 here. Fields, in order: V gene, J gene, CDR3 protein.

>TRBV4-1|TRBJ1-2
ASSQVPGQGAEGYT
>TRBV5-1|TRBJ2-1
ASSAGGQFYEQF
>TRBV10-3|TRBJ2-3
ATQQYSTDTQY
>TRBV15|TRBJ2-5
ATSSGTGSRETQY
>TRBV11-3|TRBJ2-5
ASSLARTGGTETQY
>TRBV19|TRBJ1-6
ASSIRTVDNSPLH
>TRBV2|TRBJ2-1
ASDPPRDRGFNEQF
>TRBV6-5|TRBJ1-2
ASSLSGPYGYT
>TRBV28|TRBJ1-5
ASSLWWDNNSNQPQH
>TRBV5-5|TRBJ2-1
ASSLGQSNEQF
>TRBV27|TRBJ1-5
ASSPGGVGNQPQH
>TRBV5-6|TRBJ2-3
ASSLTRSSTDTQY
>TRBV4-2|TRBJ2-1
ASSQDVRRSYNEQF
>TRBV15|TRBJ2-3
ATSRGSLGIARTDTQY
>TRBV28|TRBJ2-3
ASSLGSSTDTQY
>TRBV28|TRBJ2-5
ASSLARLAVLQETQY
>TRBV11-2|TRBJ1-3
ASSLDPRGLSSGNTIY
>TRBV21-1|TRBJ2-5
ASSKATGEQETQY
>TRBV11-2|TRBJ2-2
ASSLVAGGTGELF
>TRBV5-1|TRBJ1-5
ASSLTPGNQPQH
>TRBV7-9|TRBJ2-1
ASSPGGEQF
>TRBV2|TRBJ2-1
ATPGGGSSYNEQF
>TRBV10-3|TRBJ1-2
AISTGQGAEGYT
>TRBV3-1/TRBV3-2|TRBJ1-2
ASSPLGPGNGYT
>TRBV3-1/TRBV3-2|TRBJ1-4
ASSQWAGGKLF
>TRBV7-8|TRBJ2-1
ASSFSALAGGRNEQF
>TRBV7-9|TRBJ2-6
ASSDRDREGSGANVLT
>TRBV6-5|TRBJ1-5
ASSPRPGGPQH
>TRBV27|TRBJ1-1
ASSLGSGNTEAF
>TRBV6-2/TRBV6-3|TRBJ2-4
ASGPLLAGALPWY
>TRBV5-5|TRBJ2-5
ASSQRTSGGAGETQY
>TRBV6-2/TRBV6-3|TRBJ1-2
ASSLGTDYGYT
>TRBV11-3|TRBJ1-2
ASSLDTPVGQPYGYT
>TRBV18|TRBJ2-5
ASSQSRGRETQY
>TRBV28|TRBJ2-1
ASSFRLSSYNEQF
>TRBV18|TRBJ1-3
ASSPPGLAGGSGNTIY
>TRBV5-1|TRBJ2-3
ASSWTSGGYLTDTQY
>TRBV2|TRBJ1-5
ASTGQGGNQPQH
>TRBV7-2|TRBJ2-3
ASSLRDTQY
>TRBV27|TRBJ2-4
ASTPRGAKNIQY
>TRBV18|TRBJ2-3
ASSTRQRGTDTQY
>TRBV5-5|TRBJ1-3
ASSLGQGHGNTIY
>TRBV3-1/TRBV3-2|TRBJ1-1
ASSQEQGTTEAF
>TRBV28|TRBJ1-1
ASSLGIGGENTEAF